This TCR beta chain appears in the sequencing data of a study of blood T cell repertoires in COVID-19. Across the study: Some COVID-19 samples were acute and others convalescent; all came from the United States, Italy and Spain. T cells, B-cell-depleted T cells, or PBMCs supplied cDNA or gDNA.

Clones were sequenced by immunoSEQ multiplex PCR, and TCRdb holds only the in-frame ones, with some missing. This table holds roughly 160,000 clones, about 80% found once. The germline V gene encodes CDR1 DFQATT and CDR2 SNEGSKA (reference sequence). The length of the CDR3 is 11 residues. V was pared by 6 bases and J by 15 bases, with 4 bases of the junction left unmatched. Recovered status in Cohort 3 required two negative PCRs, clearance, or symptom resolution. This sequence joins TRBV20-1 and TRBJ2-1; 14 bases are shared with TRBD2. The receptor was derived from a man aged 50 or older who had recovered from COVID-19. Sequencing used PBMCs or T cells enriched from blood (not recorded which). CDR3 loop: CSARTSGGWFF. CDR3 DNA: TGCAGTGCGAGGACTAGCGGGGGGTGGTTCTTC.